The 5 T cell receptor beta chains below were found in one sample sequenced in a study of T cell responses to AZD1222 COVID-19 vaccine. The repertoire was sequenced with immunoSEQ multiplex PCR; TCRdb's copy has only in-frame clones and lacks some. The sample yields 150,000 to 200,000 clones, 92% seen once. The sequencing here drew on peripheral blood, taken on day 0 of AZD1222 vaccination. Receptors were obtained from an adult in good health.

The chain has TRBV12-5 and TRBJ1-1; no clear D. The length of the CDR3 is 13 residues. CDR1 and CDR2 (germline): LGHNT, FRNRAP. With 3 bases removed from V and 0 bases from J, the gap between germline ends came to 5 bases. The CDR3 reads CASGFGMNTEAFF. DNA for the CDR3: TGTGCTAGTGGTTTCGGCATGAACACTGAAGCTTTCTTT.

The V gene is TRBV2, the J gene TRBJ1-4; 7 bases are shared with TRBD1. From germline, CDR1 is SNHLY and CDR2 FYNNEI. The CDR3 has 14 residues. Trimming at V came to 4 bases and at J to 4 bases, leaving 3 bases not matched to a gene. For the CDR3, the DNA is TGTGCCAGCAGTGCACAGGGGTTTAATGAAAAACTGTTTTTT. This translates into CASSAQGFNEKLFF.

V and J are TRBV10-3 and TRBJ1-3, with 7 bases identical to TRBD1. Trimming took 2 bases from V and 4 from J; bases not matched to a gene: 5. This CDR3 has 15 residues. CDR1 and CDR2 from the germline V gene are ENHRY and SYGVKD. CDR3 sequence reads: CAISEGYRGGNTIYF. As DNA, the CDR3 is TGTGCCATCAGTGAGGGCTACAGGGGAGGAAACACCATATATTTT.

The V gene is TRBV19, the J gene TRBJ2-1; 10 bases map to TRBD1. V lost 2 bases, J lost 4 bases, and 5 bases stayed unmatched. The germline V gene has CDR1 LNHDA and CDR2 SQIVND (reference sequence). This CDR3 contains 16 residues. The CDR3 nucleotides read TGTGCCAGTAGTATAATAGGGGGACAGGGGTACAATGAGCAGTTCTTC. Translation: CASSIIGGQGYNEQFF.

This rearrangement joins TRBV10-3 to TRBJ2-3; 12 nucleotides match TRBD2. Germline CDR1 is ENHRY and CDR2 is SYGVKD. Germline trimming cut 7 bases from V and 1 base from J; bases unmatched to any gene: 6. The CDR3 contains 16 residues. The CDR3 nucleotides read TGTGCCATCACTAGCGGGGGGGTGGGTGGCACAGATACGCAGTATTTT. Protein: CAITSGGVGGTDTQYF.